This entry is about one TCR beta chain. Its antigen is undetermined. A much more abundant neighbour one base away suggests this may be a read error. These data belong to a study of T cell repertoires in cytomegalovirus infection. Study context: TCR beta signatures that were public indicated CMV infection and matching HLA type. Findings and caveats of the study: Summed frequency of shared TCR beta families picked out CMV carriers who also had the relevant HLA. HLA-C-restricted CMV clonotypes gave the most frequent clonotype in two of eight donors.

TCRdb independently ran MiXCR on the reads; one entry per CDR3 protein. The sample consists of about 76,000 distinct CDR3 sequences, 3.5% to 4.5% of them appearing once. Trimming pared 2 bases from V and 16 bases from J, leaving 18 bases between. The CDR3 has 13 residues. Germline V gives CDR1 KGHSH, CDR2 LQKENI. Input material: PBMCs. This chain connects TRBV18 to TRBJ2-1, with a tentative D call TRBD2 (6 bases). The TCR sequence derives from a human donor in good health (CMV status not recorded). Some clones in this sample may be carry-over from other donors' samples. The CDR3: CASSPSGDSGGFF. In DNA form, the CDR3 reads TGTGCCAGCTCACCATCGGGGGATAGCGGTGGATTCTTC.